These 3 T cell receptor beta chains came from one sample sequenced in a study of T cells in Graves' hyperthyroidism and ophthalmopathy. It was RNA transcripts that yielded the amplified TCR beta CDR3 regions. First-round RT-PCR with HTBI primers amplified the TCR CDR3 region. Via MiXCR, TCRdb re-called the multiplex PCR reads, giving one row per CDR3 protein. Of roughly 740,000 distinct CDR3 sequences in the sample, roughly 15% were seen once. The sequencing sample was made of blood. These receptors all stem from a man aged 18 to 30 with Graves' hyperthyroidism.

The CDR3 nucleotides read TGCAGTGCTAAGAGGGACTTATACGAGCAGTACTTC. This encodes CSAKRDLYEQYF. The chain joins TRBV20-1 to TRBJ2-7, with a possible D match to TRBD2 (6 bases). V was trimmed by 4 bases and J by 4 bases, leaving 11 bases between them. CDR1 DFQATT and CDR2 SNEGSKA come from the germline V gene (reference sequence). CDR3 length: 12 residues.

The V and J genes are TRBV24-1 and TRBJ1-2; TRBD1 might be the D (5 bases). From germline, CDR1 is KGHDR and CDR2 SFDVKD. Trimming removed 3 bases at V and 8 bases at J, with 18 bases between. This CDR3 spans 15 amino acids. The CDR3 sequence is CATSDPGDPTRGYTF. CDR3 bases: TGTGCCACCAGTGATCCTGGGGACCCCACGCGGGGCTACACCTTC.

This clonotype has just a few counts. This chain connects TRBV3-1 to TRBJ1-4; D not certain. CDR3 length equals 15 residues. Trimming stripped 1 base from V and 5 bases from J, with 11 bases between. Germline CDR1 reads LGHDT; CDR2 reads YNNKEL (reference sequence). CDR3 in DNA: TGTGCCAGCAGCCAAGGAATAGGCCCAAATGAAAAACTGTTTTTT. Its protein product is CASSQGIGPNEKLFF.